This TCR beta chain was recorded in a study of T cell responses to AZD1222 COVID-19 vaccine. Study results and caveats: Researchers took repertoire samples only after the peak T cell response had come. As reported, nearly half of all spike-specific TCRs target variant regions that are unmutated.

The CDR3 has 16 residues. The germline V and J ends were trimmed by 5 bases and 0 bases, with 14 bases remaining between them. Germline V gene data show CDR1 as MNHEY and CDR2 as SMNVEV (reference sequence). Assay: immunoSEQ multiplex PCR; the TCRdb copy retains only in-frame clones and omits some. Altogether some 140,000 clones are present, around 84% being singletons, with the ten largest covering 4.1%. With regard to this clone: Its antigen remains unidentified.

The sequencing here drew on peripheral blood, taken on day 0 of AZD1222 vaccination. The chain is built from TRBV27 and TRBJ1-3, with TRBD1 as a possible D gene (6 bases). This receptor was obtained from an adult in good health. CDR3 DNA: TGTGCCAGCAGTCTGTCAGGGGTCCTCTCTGGAAACACCATATATTTT. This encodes CASSLSGVLSGNTIYF.